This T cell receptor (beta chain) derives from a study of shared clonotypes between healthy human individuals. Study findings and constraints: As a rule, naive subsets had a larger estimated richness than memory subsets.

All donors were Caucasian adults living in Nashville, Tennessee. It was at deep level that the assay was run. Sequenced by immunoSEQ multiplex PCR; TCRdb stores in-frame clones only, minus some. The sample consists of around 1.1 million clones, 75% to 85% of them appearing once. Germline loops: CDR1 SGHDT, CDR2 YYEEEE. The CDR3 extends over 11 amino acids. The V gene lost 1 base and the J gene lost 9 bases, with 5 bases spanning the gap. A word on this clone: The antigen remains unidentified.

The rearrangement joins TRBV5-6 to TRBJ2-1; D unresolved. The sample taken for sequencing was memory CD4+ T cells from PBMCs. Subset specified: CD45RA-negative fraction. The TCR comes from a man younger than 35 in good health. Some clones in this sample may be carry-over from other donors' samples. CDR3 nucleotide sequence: TGTGCCAGCAGCTTGATACGTGAGCAGTTCTTC. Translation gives CASSLIREQFF.